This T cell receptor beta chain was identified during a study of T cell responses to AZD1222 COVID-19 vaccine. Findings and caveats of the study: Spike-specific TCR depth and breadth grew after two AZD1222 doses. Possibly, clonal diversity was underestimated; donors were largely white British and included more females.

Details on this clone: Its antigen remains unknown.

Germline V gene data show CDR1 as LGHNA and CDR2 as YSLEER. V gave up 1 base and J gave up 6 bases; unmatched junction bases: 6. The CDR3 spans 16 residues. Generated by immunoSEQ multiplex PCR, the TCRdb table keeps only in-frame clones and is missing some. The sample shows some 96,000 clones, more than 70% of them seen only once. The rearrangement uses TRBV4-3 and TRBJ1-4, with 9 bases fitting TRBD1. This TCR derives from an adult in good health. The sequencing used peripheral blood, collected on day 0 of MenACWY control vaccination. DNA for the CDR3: TGCGCCAGCAGCCAAGCTTTACAGGGGGCGTATGAAAAACTGTTTTTT. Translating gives CASSQALQGAYEKLFF.